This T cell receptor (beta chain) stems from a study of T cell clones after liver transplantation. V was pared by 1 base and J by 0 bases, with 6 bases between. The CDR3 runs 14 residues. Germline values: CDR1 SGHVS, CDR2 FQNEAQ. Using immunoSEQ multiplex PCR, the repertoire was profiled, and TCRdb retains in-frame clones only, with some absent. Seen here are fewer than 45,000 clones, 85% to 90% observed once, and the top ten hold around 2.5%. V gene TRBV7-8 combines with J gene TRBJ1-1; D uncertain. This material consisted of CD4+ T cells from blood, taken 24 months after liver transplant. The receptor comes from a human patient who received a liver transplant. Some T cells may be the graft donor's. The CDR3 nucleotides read TGTGCCAGCAGCTTAGGACGGATGAACACTGAAGCTTTCTTT. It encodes CASSLGRMNTEAFF.